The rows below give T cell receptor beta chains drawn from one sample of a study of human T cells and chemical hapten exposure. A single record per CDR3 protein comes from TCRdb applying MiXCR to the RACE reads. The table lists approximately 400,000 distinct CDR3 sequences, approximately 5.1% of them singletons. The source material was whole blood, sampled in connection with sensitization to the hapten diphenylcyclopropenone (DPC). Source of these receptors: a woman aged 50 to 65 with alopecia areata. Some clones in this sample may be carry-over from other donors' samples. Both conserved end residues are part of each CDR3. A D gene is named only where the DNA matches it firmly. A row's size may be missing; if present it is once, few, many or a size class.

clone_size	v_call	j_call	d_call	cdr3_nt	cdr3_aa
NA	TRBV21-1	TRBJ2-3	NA	TGTGCCAGCAGTCCCCCCCGAGACAGAGTTACAGATACGCAGTATTTT	CASSPPRDRVTDTQYF
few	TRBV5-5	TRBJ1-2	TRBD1	TGTGCCAGCAGCTTGGAACAGGGGGCCTATGGCTACACCTTC	CASSLEQGAYGYTF
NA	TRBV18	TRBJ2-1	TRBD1	TGTGCCAGCTCACTCCGGGACAGGGGGCAGGTTGAGCAGTTCTTC	CASSLRDRGQVEQFF
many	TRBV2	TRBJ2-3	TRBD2	TGTGCCAGCAGCTTAGCGGGAGGCCCCCTGGGGGATACGCAGTATTTT	CASSLAGGPLGDTQYF
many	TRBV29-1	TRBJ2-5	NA	TGCAGCGCTCGCCGGGGCGGGGAGACCCAGTACTTC	CSARRGGETQYF
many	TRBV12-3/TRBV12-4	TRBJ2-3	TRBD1	TGTGCCAGCAGTACCCCACAGGGGGAGTTGGATACGCAGTATTTT	CASSTPQGELDTQYF
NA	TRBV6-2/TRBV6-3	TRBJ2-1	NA	TGTGCCAGCAGTTACTCGAGGCGCTCCTACAATGAGCAGTTCTTC	CASSYSRRSYNEQFF
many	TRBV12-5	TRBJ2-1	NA	TGTGCTAGTGGTTTGGGGATGGATGAGCAGTTCTTC	CASGLGMDEQFF
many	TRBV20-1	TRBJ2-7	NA	TGCAGCTCAGACCCCTACGAGCAGTACTTC	CSSDPYEQYF
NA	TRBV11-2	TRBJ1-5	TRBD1	TGTGCCAGCAGCTTATACGGACAGGTGGATCAGCCCCAGCATTTT	CASSLYGQVDQPQHF
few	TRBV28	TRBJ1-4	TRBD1	TGTGCCAGCAGTGAAAGTGACAGGGGTGGTGAAAAACTGTTTTTT	CASSESDRGGEKLFF
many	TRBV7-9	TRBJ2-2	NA	TGTGCCAGCAGCTCCCTACCAGGGGCCGGGGAGCTGTTTTTT	CASSSLPGAGELFF
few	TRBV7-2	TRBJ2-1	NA	TGTGCCAGCAGCTTAAGAGGGGCAAATGAGCAGTTCTTC	CASSLRGANEQFF
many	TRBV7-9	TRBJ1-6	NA	TGTGCCAGCAGCTTAGGGGAGGCCAGGGGTAATTCACCCCTCCACTTT	CASSLGEARGNSPLHF
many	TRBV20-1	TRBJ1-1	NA	TGCAGTGCTCCTAGGGGTACTGAAGCTTTCTTT	CSAPRGTEAFF
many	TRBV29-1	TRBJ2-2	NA	TGCAGCGGGTCCTGGGCCGGGGAGCTGTTTTTT	CSGSWAGELFF
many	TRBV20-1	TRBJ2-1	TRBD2	TGCAGTGCTAGAGAATATGCTCGCGGGAGCCACAATGAGCAGTTCTTC	CSAREYARGSHNEQFF
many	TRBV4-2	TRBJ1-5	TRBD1	TGTGCCAGCAGCCAGGAATCGACAGGGATCAATCAGCCCCAGCATTTT	CASSQESTGINQPQHF
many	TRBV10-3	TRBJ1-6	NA	TGTGCCATCAGACCCGACACCTTTAATTCACCCCTCCACTTT	CAIRPDTFNSPLHF
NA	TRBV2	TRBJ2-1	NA	TGTGCCACCTCTAGGGACAATGAGCAGTTCTTC	CATSRDNEQFF